This is a list of T cell receptor beta chains from one sample in a study of T-cell reconstitution after alpha-beta-depleted transplantation in children. TCRdb ran MiXCR on the PCR reads and lists one entry per CDR3 protein. This table has hundreds of thousands of distinct CDR3 sequences, less than 20% appearing once. The specimen comprised PBMCs, mostly from graft donor cells, sampled 360 days after TCRalphabeta/CD19-depleted stem cell transplant. The source of these receptors is a male patient younger than 18 who had a stem cell transplant for acute lymphoblastic leukemia, so the T cells may come from the graft donor. Both conserved end residues are trimmed from each CDR3.

CDR3 length | V gene | CDR3 protein
14 | TRBV25-1 | ASSEYRGQRTGELF
12 | TRBV5-1 | ASSLGDWYNEQF
11 | TRBV14 | ASSHITGTEAF
12 | TRBV4-1 | ASSQAERGYEQY
10 | TRBV12-3/TRBV12-4 | ASSYRGSEQY
15 | TRBV14 | ASSQDLKGRRFETQY
12 | TRBV29-1 | SAARQGTNEKLF
17 | TRBV11-1 | ASSLNALTSGTATGELF
12 | TRBV7-9 | ASSLDGFYYGYT
13 | TRBV5-1 | ASRLAVLTYNEQF
12 | TRBV20-1 | SALAGSYTDTQY
17 | TRBV4-1 | ASSPIGGAERRNINEQF
14 | TRBV5-1 | ASSSLGVLPYNEQF
16 | TRBV3-1 | ASSQDRIGLVATDTQY
12 | TRBV6-1 | ASKTTSGYNEQF
12 | TRBV5-1 | ASSPRSPYNEQF
10 | TRBV12-3/TRBV12-4 | ASSMGQETQY
14 | TRBV29-1 | SVAKGAHQYQETQY
10 | TRBV25-1 | ASSEAPYEQY
18 | TRBV5-1 | ASFPSLRPGTSGNTGELF
12 | TRBV5-1 | ASSPGGIGDEQF
15 | TRBV28 | ASSRLTGGLSYNEQF
13 | TRBV20-1 | SARDQAGGPWEQY
14 | TRBV20-1 | SASTGTSGSNNEQF
8 | TRBV29-1 | SVDSYEQY
13 | TRBV5-5 | ASSLVLAGVGEQY
12 | TRBV3-1 | ASSRVGPTETQY
12 | TRBV10-1 | ASSDRGAFYEQY
12 | TRBV5-1 | ASSSGTPKETQY
11 | TRBV12-3/TRBV12-4 | ASARDRGETQY
11 | TRBV7-9 | ASSFDPWEPLH
11 | TRBV5-1 | ASSLVVWNEQF
14 | TRBV7-9 | ASSLAQATGIYEQY
13 | TRBV24-1 | ATSDTGQGLETQY
14 | TRBV5-1 | ASSLAQLTTYNEQF
11 | TRBV6-6 | ASSYSAGYEQF
12 | TRBV19 | ASNRQGLTNEQF
10 | TRBV5-1 | ASSGQGDTQY
13 | TRBV25-1 | VSSAFRGSYNEQF
13 | TRBV15 | ATSPQLRGAYEQY
11 | TRBV29-1 | SVEDRGNYGYT
11 | TRBV6-1 | ASSQRSGTEAF
14 | TRBV7-8 | ASSSRLSSSTDTQY
13 | TRBV7-7 | ASSVTGGSTDTQY
11 | TRBV5-1 | ASSSDLLLWQF
19 | TRBV4-2 | ASSQEHYGTSGRAKDYEQY
11 | TRBV6-2/TRBV6-3 | ASSYISVNEQF
12 | TRBV27 | ASSLDRTNYGYT
12 | TRBV5-1 | ASSTEHGLNEQF
12 | TRBV14 | ASSRSGMNTEAF
14 | TRBV29-1 | SAEGRQGAFVTEAF
18 | TRBV6-4 | ASSYSSRGVVGETGYGYT
11 | TRBV7-9 | ASSFTQLGGYT
12 | TRBV20-1 | SARDTGTGVEQY
11 | TRBV11-1 | ASSHGTPHGYT
11 | TRBV11-2 | ASGGLAGGWEF
12 | TRBV10-3 | AISESEGSYEQY
12 | TRBV19 | ASSITELYTEAF
10 | TRBV7-9 | ASSLVDQPQH